This TCR beta chain stems from a study of T cell responses to AZD1222 COVID-19 vaccine (dated by TCRdb to about 2021). For context, the study as a whole: TCR sequencing covered some 250 trial participants: approximately 200 given two doses of AZD1222 and 26 given two doses of MenACWY control vaccine. Trial participants were enrolled by age into subgroups of 18-55, 56-69 and 70-plus years, and about 150, 27 and 61 TCR-sequenced participants, respectively, were included in these subgroups. The investigation overall reported the following: A significant rise in spike-specific TCR breadth and depth was observed after two AZD1222 doses relative to day 0 and relative to MenACWY recipients. Only a handful of AZD1222 recipients were SARS-CoV-2 seropositive at baseline, limiting conclusions about previously exposed vaccinees. Because no samples from the day 14 peak response were available, repertoires could be characterized only after the peak T cell response. Reportedly, almost half of the unique spike-specific TCRs recognized epitopes lying outside the regions that are mutated in the B.1.351 and B.1.1.7 variants. The 56-69-year group was small, and its depth increase did not reach significance, likely because of low power. Participants were mostly white British, with more females than males. The authors suggested clonal diversity may have been underestimated. The vaccine-associated CD4 TCRs covered the entire spike protein, and the dominant responses fell in regions 160-218 and 743-854.

To note about this clone: Its binding antigen is unknown. No base-level quality is on record; no much larger clone is a single base apart.

The CDR3 regions of human TCRbeta chains were analyzed by immunosequencing. In the paper's pipeline: TCRs in the repertoires were compared against a reference library of SARS-CoV-2-specific TCRs that had been generated with the MIRA antigen-specificity platform. Breadth was defined as the fraction of unique TCRs that were SARS-CoV-2-associated. Depth was defined as the fraction of total T cells that were SARS-CoV-2-associated. Each spike-specific TCR was assigned to its reactive spike region and to a CD4 or CD8 class using the MIRA data. Log10-transformed breadth and depth values were compared by one-way ANOVA with Sidak's multiple comparisons tests. TCRdb re-hosts the immuneACCESS table, in-frame sequences only. Its copies lack some clones; in the studies checked, an unresolved V gene accounts for under half of them, and the cause for the rest is not known. The DNA gave D and trimming, while V, J and clone size come from that table. For this sample the table gives roughly 60,000 clones, of which over 65% were detected only once. Less than 4% of the sample goes to the ten largest clones.

Per the publication, the time point label means: about 28 days (+/-7) after the second vaccine dose. AZD1222 recipients whose second dose came at about 4 weeks and those whose second dose came at about 12 weeks were combined into one group, since spike-specific TCR depth and breadth did not differ between the two schedules. The vaccinee samples were drawn from two UK trials, COV001 and COV002, one of which was a single-blind randomized controlled phase 2/3 trial testing AZD1222 (ChAdOx1 nCoV-19) in healthy adults. For TCRbeta chain sequencing, PBMC samples from trial participants were taken at day 0 and at day 28 after the second dose. Sequences SEHNR (CDR1) and FQNEAQ (CDR2) are obtained from the germline V gene (reference sequence). From the cysteine through the phenylalanine, the CDR3 covers 13 amino acids. Only the CDR3 portion is preserved as DNA: 39 bases, with reading frame beginning at the first base. Unmatched junction bases come to 6, with V trimmed by 5 bases and J by 8 bases.

The rearranged segments are TRBV7-9 and TRBJ1-2, with TRBD1 matching 9 junction bases. The sequence derives from an adult who received the AZD1222 COVID-19 vaccine. This material consisted of peripheral blood, taken 28 days after the second AZD1222 dose. The CDR3 reads CASSGTGTGGYTF. The DNA is TGTGCCAGCAGCGGGACAGGGACGGGAGGCTACACCTTC.